The present T cell receptor beta chain was sequenced within a study of T cell repertoires in cytomegalovirus infection. The germline V gene has CDR1 MNHEY and CDR2 SMNVEV (reference sequence). The V segment lost 4 bases and the J segment 0 bases; nucleotides outside the gene matches: 5. The CDR3 runs to 17 residues. Concerning this clonotype: Antigen unknown.

From the reads, TCRdb called clonotypes with MiXCR, one entry per CDR3 protein. The sample records hundreds of thousands of distinct CDR3 sequences, under 40% being singletons. The material was cultured CD8+ T cells from PBMCs, obtained from culture after CMV antigen stimulation. The V call is TRBV27, the J call TRBJ2-3, with TRBD2 identical over 12 bases. The clonotype originates from a human donor in good health (CMV status not recorded). Some clones in this sample may be carry-over from other donors' samples. CDR3 protein: CASSSGLAGLSTDTQYF. The CDR3 DNA reads as TGTGCCAGCAGTTCCGGACTAGCGGGGCTCAGCACAGATACGCAGTATTTT.